The next 2 T cell receptor beta chains were all read from a single sample in a study of control samples from healthy donors and cancer patients. TCRdb's copy holds only in-frame clones and misses some; the assay was immunoSEQ multiplex PCR. The repertoire shows about 190,000 clones; the top ten hold approximately 2.2%. Source material: blood. These receptors were taken from a woman aged 25 to 39 in good health.

The V and J genes are TRBV12-3 or TRBV12-4 and TRBJ2-7; D not resolved. The CDR3 runs to 13 residues. The V end lost 3 bases, the J end lost 3 bases, and 9 bases lay between the germline ends. The CDR3 DNA sequence: TGTGCCAGCAGTTTGGCTACTAACTACGAGCAGTACTTC. This sequence encodes CASSLATNYEQYF.

The chain recombines TRBV19 with TRBJ2-1; 8 bases fit TRBD1. Germline V gene lookup returns CDR1 LNHDA and CDR2 SQIVND (reference sequence). This CDR3 is 16 amino acids long. Trimming at V came to 5 bases and at J to 7 bases, leaving 13 bases not matched to a gene. The CDR3 nucleotides read TGTGCCAGTAGTCTTAGACAGGGGCGAAGAGGGAATGAGCAGTTCTTC. Translating gives CASSLRQGRRGNEQFF.